Detailed here is one T cell receptor beta chain. Its antigen remains unknown. This entry is derived from a study of cytomegalovirus exposure and HLA in healthy donors. PCR employed 60 Vbeta and 13 Jbeta primers. Profiled with immunoSEQ multiplex PCR; TCRdb holds only in-frame clones, not every one. The data hold 100,000 to 150,000 clones, with around 81% observed a single time. This CDR3 region has 15 residues. The trim removed 5 bases at V and 1 base at J, leaving 5 bases unmatched. Looked up from germline, CDR1 is MNHEY and CDR2 is SVGAGI. Findings and limits, study-wide: In an earlier analysis, productive rearrangement rates for most beta V segments clustered near 87% or 30%.

This chain uses TRBV6-5 with TRBJ2-7; 10 nucleotides align to TRBD2. Sample: PBMCs. The TCR was taken from a woman between 35 and 50 years old in good health and CMV-seronegative. For the CDR3, the DNA is TGTGCCAGCAGTGTCCTAGCGGGAGAATCCTACGAGCAGTACTTC. Translation: CASSVLAGESYEQYF.